These T cell receptor beta chains were read from a single sample in a study of blood T cell repertoires in COVID-19. Only in-frame clones appear in the TCRdb table, and some are missing; sequencing was by immunoSEQ multiplex PCR. The sample has 250,000 to 300,000 clones; approximately 86% are singletons. The sample taken for sequencing was PBMCs or T cells enriched from blood (not recorded which). Receptor source: a woman in her twenties or thirties who had recovered from COVID-19. Both conserved end residues are part of each CDR3. D genes are given only for firm matches. Size is omitted from some rows. Given values are once, few, many or a class for expanded clones.

j_call | v_call | clone_size | d_call | cdr3_aa | cdr3_nt
TRBJ2-2 | TRBV19 | - | - | CASSGMGPLANTGELFF | TGTGCCAGTAGCGGCATGGGGCCACTCGCGAACACCGGGGAGCTGTTTTTT
TRBJ1-1 | TRBV7-2 | - | TRBD1 | CASSLGQGALNEAFF | TGTGCCAGCAGCTTAGGACAGGGGGCATTGAATGAAGCTTTCTTT
TRBJ1-5 | TRBV28 | - | - | CASSFQKTGSRQPQHF | TGTGCCAGCAGTTTCCAGAAGACAGGCAGTCGGCAGCCCCAGCATTTT
TRBJ1-2 | TRBV5-8 | - | TRBD1 | CASSPGTVPLYGYTF | TGTGCCAGCAGCCCGGGGACAGTACCGCTTTATGGCTACACCTTC
TRBJ2-7 | TRBV11-3 | - | TRBD1 | CASSQRTGSNEQYF | TGTGCCAGCAGCCAGCGGACAGGGTCAAACGAGCAGTACTTC
TRBJ1-4 | TRBV7-9 | - | TRBD1 | CASSVQGGNDEKLFF | TGTGCCAGCAGCGTCCAGGGGGGCAATGATGAAAAACTGTTTTTT
TRBJ1-1 | TRBV10-2 | - | - | CASSAVTQNTEAFF | TGCGCCAGCAGTGCGGTCACCCAGAACACTGAAGCTTTCTTT
TRBJ2-7 | TRBV19 | - | - | CASSTRTTYEQYF | TGTGCCAGTAGTACCAGGACTACCTACGAGCAGTACTTC
TRBJ2-7 | TRBV5-1 | - | - | CASSPRGQGRLYEQYF | TGCGCCAGCAGCCCGCGGGGCCAGGGACGCCTCTACGAGCAGTACTTC
TRBJ2-3 | TRBV4-3 | - | TRBD2 | CASSHSAGGHGDTQYF | TGCGCCAGCAGCCACTCAGCGGGGGGGCATGGAGATACGCAGTATTTT
TRBJ2-7 | TRBV23-1 | - | TRBD1 | CASSPNLTRQGPAEQYF | TGCGCCAGCAGTCCTAACCTCACGAGACAGGGCCCCGCCGAGCAGTACTTC
TRBJ1-4 | TRBV4-1 | - | - | CASSPQGVLEKLFF | TGCGCCAGCAGCCCACAGGGCGTTCTCGAAAAACTGTTTTTT
TRBJ2-2 | TRBV28 | - | - | CASSPPATGELFF | TGTGCCAGCAGCCCCCCAGCGACCGGGGAGCTGTTTTTT
TRBJ1-2 | TRBV6-5 | - | - | CASRSTGKGGYTF | TGTGCCAGCAGAAGTACAGGGAAGGGTGGCTACACCTTC
TRBJ2-7 | TRBV15 | few | - | CATSGPLMTSPREQYF | TGTGCCACCAGCGGCCCTCTGATGACAAGCCCCCGAGAGCAGTACTTC
TRBJ2-1 | TRBV6-2/TRBV6-3 | once | TRBD2 | CASSYPILAGQPWNEQFF | TGTGCCAGCAGTTACCCCATCTTAGCGGGGCAGCCGTGGAATGAGCAGTTCTTC
TRBJ2-7 | TRBV4-1 | - | TRBD1 | CASGPGQGVLGPYEQYF | TGCGCCAGCGGACCGGGACAGGGGGTCCTTGGGCCCTACGAGCAGTACTTC
TRBJ2-3 | TRBV6-1 | - | TRBD2 | CASSDPSGTTDTQYF | TGTGCCAGCAGTGATCCAAGCGGGACCACAGATACGCAGTATTTT
TRBJ1-2 | TRBV5-4 | - | - | CASSSSNKFNYGYTF | TGTGCCAGCAGTTCATCCAACAAATTTAACTATGGCTACACCTTC
TRBJ1-2 | TRBV6-6 | - | - | CASRGWGRGGGYTF | TGTGCCAGCAGGGGATGGGGGCGAGGTGGAGGCTACACCTTC
TRBJ2-1 | TRBV3-1/TRBV3-2 | - | - | CASTLGTGRYNEQFF | TGTGCCAGCACCTTGGGGACTGGCCGATACAATGAGCAGTTCTTC
TRBJ2-7 | TRBV28 | - | TRBD1 | CASSYPGQLNYEQYF | TGTGCCAGCAGTTACCCGGGACAGTTAAACTACGAGCAGTACTTC
TRBJ2-7 | TRBV5-1 | - | TRBD1 | CASSLVLGTGFYEQYF | TGCGCCAGCAGCTTGGTACTCGGGACAGGGTTCTACGAGCAGTACTTC
TRBJ2-7 | TRBV6-1 | - | TRBD1 | CASSEARFSGQGKRWLYEQYF | TGTGCCAGCAGTGAAGCGCGATTTTCGGGACAGGGTAAGCGTTGGCTCTACGAGCAGTACTTC
TRBJ1-4 | TRBV6-4 | few | - | CASVQQQDGDEKLFF | TGTGCCAGCGTACAACAACAGGATGGGGATGAAAAACTGTTTTTT
TRBJ1-1 | TRBV28 | - | - | CASSAPATTLWGGFF | TGTGCCAGCAGTGCCCCAGCAACAACACTGTGGGGGGGTTTCTTT
TRBJ1-4 | TRBV9 | - | TRBD1 | CASSASRGPNEKLFF | TGTGCCAGCAGCGCCAGCAGGGGGCCTAATGAAAAACTGTTTTTT
TRBJ2-5 | TRBV3-1/TRBV3-2 | - | TRBD2 | CASSQPGGGETQYF | TGTGCCAGCAGCCAACCGGGGGGGGGAGAGACCCAGTACTTC
TRBJ1-5 | TRBV5-1 | once | - | CASSSGGGNQPQHF | TGCGCCAGCAGCTCTGGGGGGGGCAATCAGCCCCAGCATTTT
TRBJ1-1 | TRBV29-1 | - | - | CSVNPPGGTEAFF | TGCAGCGTTAACCCCCCCGGGGGCACTGAAGCTTTCTTT
TRBJ1-3 | TRBV30 | - | - | CAWSPRPISGNTIYF | TGTGCCTGGAGTCCTAGGCCGATCTCTGGAAACACCATATATTTT
TRBJ1-4 | TRBV27 | - | - | CASSFGQREKLFF | TGTGCCAGCAGTTTTGGACAGAGAGAAAAACTGTTTTTT
TRBJ2-3 | TRBV9 | - | - | CASSSRGRGYADTQYF | TGTGCCAGCAGCTCTAGAGGGCGGGGTTACGCAGATACGCAGTATTTT
TRBJ2-7 | TRBV19 | - | TRBD1 | CASSLGGYSYEQYF | TGTGCCAGTAGTCTAGGGGGCTACTCCTACGAGCAGTACTTC
TRBJ2-3 | TRBV10-3 | - | - | CAISVDLRDTQYF | TGTGCCATCAGTGTGGACTTGCGGGATACGCAGTATTTT
TRBJ2-5 | TRBV5-1 | - | - | CASSLALVETQYF | TGCGCCAGCAGCTTGGCTTTAGTAGAGACCCAGTACTTC
TRBJ2-1 | TRBV9 | - | TRBD2 | CASSVAVPREKENYNEQFF | TGTGCCAGCAGCGTAGCTGTCCCGCGGGAGAAGGAAAACTACAATGAGCAGTTCTTC
TRBJ1-4 | TRBV29-1 | few | TRBD1 | CSVGSGQGDEKLFF | TGCAGCGTTGGGAGTGGACAGGGGGACGAAAAACTGTTTTTT
TRBJ2-3 | TRBV28 | - | - | CASSLQGILNTQYF | TGTGCCAGCAGTTTGCAGGGGATTTTAAATACGCAGTATTTT
TRBJ1-1 | TRBV19 | - | TRBD1 | CASSMKYGQGALGTEAFF | TGTGCCAGTAGTATGAAGTATGGACAGGGGGCCTTGGGCACTGAAGCTTTCTTT
TRBJ2-3 | TRBV9 | - | - | CASSVDGSYLADTQYF | TGTGCCAGCAGCGTAGACGGGTCGTACCTCGCAGATACGCAGTATTTT
TRBJ1-1 | TRBV27 | - | - | CASSAQTVESEAFF | TGTGCCAGCAGTGCCCAAACAGTAGAGTCTGAAGCTTTCTTT
TRBJ2-5 | TRBV6-5 | - | - | CAVMREETQYF | TGTGCGGTAATGAGGGAAGAGACCCAGTACTTC
TRBJ2-1 | TRBV6-2/TRBV6-3 | - | - | CASSSTGSGEQFF | TGTGCCAGCAGTTCCACAGGGTCTGGGGAGCAGTTCTTC
TRBJ2-3 | TRBV24-1 | - | - | CATSDAAGSVADTQYF | TGTGCCACCAGTGATGCCGCAGGGTCCGTCGCAGATACGCAGTATTTT
TRBJ1-5 | TRBV4-2 | - | - | CASSQGVQSNQPQHF | TGTGCCAGCAGCCAAGGGGTACAGAGCAATCAGCCCCAGCATTTT